This paragraph covers one T cell receptor (beta chain) sequence. Its antigen remains unidentified. CDR1 and CDR2 from the germline V gene are DFQATT and SNEGSKA (reference sequence). This CDR3 comprises 15 residues. The V end lost 3 bases, the J end lost 1 base, and 13 bases lay between the germline ends. This entry is derived from a study of identical twins. TCRdb reprocessed the 5' RACE reads with MiXCR, giving one entry per CDR3 protein. The sample consists of 1.5 million to 2 million distinct CDR3 sequences, under 35% of them appearing once. Study-wide results and limits: Alpha sequences out of frame and shared by twins had excess low generation probability.

The TCR originated in a newborn girl in good health. The sample comprised cord blood. J is TRBJ2-1 and V is TRBV20-1; TRBD2 is a possible D gene (6 bases). The CDR3 DNA is TGCAGTGCTAGTCGTCGGGGGAAATCCTACAATGAGCAGTTCTTC. It codes for CSASRRGKSYNEQFF.